This T cell receptor beta chain was retrieved from a study of T cell responses to AZD1222 COVID-19 vaccine. Points from the study as a whole: Repertoire sampling was restricted to post-peak T cell response timepoints. Donors were largely white British and mainly female; clonal diversity was possibly underestimated. Just six people given AZD1222 tested seropositive at baseline. Two AZD1222 doses significantly raised spike-specific TCR breadth and depth over controls.

Looked up from germline, CDR1 is SGHRS and CDR2 is YFSETQ. The CDR3 consists of 14 residues. Trimming pared 4 bases from V and 0 bases from J, leaving 10 bases between. The data were produced by immunoSEQ multiplex PCR, yet TCRdb's version contains in-frame clones alone and is incomplete. The sample carries 120,000 or so clones, 90% recorded once. Concerning this clone: Its antigen is as yet unknown.

V and J are TRBV5-1 and TRBJ1-2; D is unresolved. This receptor was identified in an adult in good health. This specimen consisted of peripheral blood, obtained on day 0 of AZD1222 vaccination. In DNA form, the CDR3 reads TGCGCCAGCAGCAGAGCCGACCCTAACTATGGCTACACCTTC. Residues: CASSRADPNYGYTF.